The sequence of this TCR beta chain was determined in a study of T cell changes during pregnancy in multiple sclerosis. Repertoires were generated with immunoSEQ multiplex PCR, while TCRdb's copy carries only in-frame clones and drops some. The sample includes some 49,000 clones, about 91% seen only once; the top ten take approximately 2.9%. This sequence was found in a female donor with multiple sclerosis, enrolled in a pregnancy study. Material: CD8+ T cells from peripheral blood mononuclear cells, obtained in the second trimester of pregnancy.

CDR3 protein: CASSAGGSTNEQFF. In DNA, the CDR3 is TGTGCCAGCAGCGCCGGGGGATCTACCAATGAGCAGTTCTTC. V usage is TRBV9 and J usage is TRBJ2-1; a possible D gene is TRBD2 (6 bases). This CDR3 contains 14 residues. Germline CDR1 SGDLS, CDR2 YYNGEE. Between the trimmed V and J ends, which lost 3 bases and 6 bases, there was a span of 13 bases.